The 23 T cell receptor beta chains in this list originate from one sample, sequenced in a study of T cell changes during pregnancy in multiple sclerosis. Assay: immunoSEQ multiplex PCR; the TCRdb copy retains only in-frame clones and omits some. The sample includes about 3,500 clones, approximately 90% of them seen just once. This specimen was CD8+ T cells from peripheral blood mononuclear cells, taken in the first trimester of pregnancy. The receptors originated from a female donor in good health, enrolled as a control in a pregnancy study.

This clone came up once. In nucleotides, the CDR3 is TGTGCCAGCAGTGATTCGGACAGGGGCTCCGGGGAGCTGTTTTTT. The encoded protein is CASSDSDRGSGELFF. The chain employs TRBV6-4 and TRBJ2-2, with 9 bases identical to TRBD1. This CDR3 has 15 amino acids. Germline V lookup: CDR1 MRHNA, CDR2 SNTAGT. Losses at the gene ends were 3 bases for V and 6 bases for J; bases not matched to a gene: 5.

The CDR3 region is CASSLSGGAGGFYGYTF. DNA of the CDR3: TGTGCCAGCAGTTTATCGGGCGGGGCGGGGGGCTTCTATGGCTACACCTTC. The J gene is TRBJ1-2, the V gene TRBV27; tentatively, D is TRBD1 (6 bases). The CDR3 covers 17 residues. The V end was cut by 0 bases, the J end by 4 bases, with 18 bases between. Germline CDR1 MNHEY, CDR2 SMNVEV (reference sequence).

This clone was detected only once. This chain joins TRBV4-2 and TRBJ2-7, with TRBD2 matching over 7 bases. The V segment lost 0 bases and the J segment 0 bases; nucleotides outside the gene matches: 17. The CDR3 is 20 residues long. Germline V gene lookup returns CDR1 LGHNA and CDR2 YNFKEQ. CDR3 DNA sequence: TGTGCCAGCAGCCAAGATTTACCAGCGGGATCTGAAAGGAGCTCCTACGAGCAGTACTTC. Protein: CASSQDLPAGSERSSYEQYF.

The V call is TRBV7-8, the J call TRBJ2-7, with 9 bases matching TRBD2. After removal of 4 bases from V and 11 bases from J, the junction contained 12 bases not matched to a gene. The germline CDR1 and CDR2 sequences are SGHVS and FQNEAQ. The CDR3 has 14 amino acids. CDR3 sequence: CASSSLAGAASEYF. CDR3 nucleotide sequence: TGTGCCAGCAGCTCCTTAGCGGGAGCCGCTAGTGAGTACTTC.

Worth noting for this clone: One junction end does not reproduce the germline sequence, and a read error may be involved. The sample has other DNA sequences that encode this CDR3 too. The V and J genes are TRBV6-5 and TRBJ1-6, with a possible D match to TRBD1 (5 bases). Germline lookup yields CDR1 MNHEY and CDR2 SVGAGI. This CDR3 is 14 amino acids long. As DNA, the CDR3 is TGTGCCAGCAGTGATGGGGGGGATAATTCGCCCCTCCACTTT. It translates to CASSDGGDNSPLHF.

This chain joins TRBV11-1 and TRBJ2-3, with TRBD2 matching 7 bases. V shed 5 bases, J shed 3 bases, and the junction held 2 bases outside the gene matches. Germline V gene lookup returns CDR1 SGHAT and CDR2 FQDESV (reference sequence). The CDR3 is 13 residues long. CDR3 DNA sequence: TGTGCCAGCAGCGAGGGACTAACAGATACGCAGTATTTT. Translated: CASSEGLTDTQYF. Together with reference TRBV11-1 and TRBJ2-3, the CDR3 gives the full variable domain: EAEVAQSPRYKITEKSQAVAFWCDPISGHATLYWYRQILGQGPELLVQFQDESVVDDSQLPKDRFSAERLKGVDSTLKIQPAELGDSAMYLCASSEGLTDTQYFGPGTRLTVL.

This clone was seen just once. The rearrangement links TRBV10-2 to TRBJ2-1; a possible D gene is TRBD2 (5 bases). CDR1 is WSHSY, CDR2 SAAADI, per germline. The CDR3 spans 12 residues. The ends were cut back, 6 bases at V and 6 bases at J, with 9 bases in the middle. The CDR3 sequence: CASRDSGNEQFF. In DNA, the CDR3 is TGCGCCAGCAGGGACTCCGGCAATGAGCAGTTCTTC.

This clone has a handful of counts. The CDR3 is CASTRFTDTQYF. As DNA, the CDR3 is TGTGCCAGCACCAGATTTACAGATACGCAGTATTTT. The rearrangement uses TRBV28 and TRBJ2-3; D uncertain. Germline V lookup: CDR1 MDHEN, CDR2 SYDVKM. The CDR3 consists of 12 residues. V was trimmed by 7 bases and J by 3 bases, leaving 8 bases between them.

Remarks on this clone: Germline and junction disagree at one end, which may indicate a read error. The V call is TRBV20-1, the J call TRBJ1-1, with D unclear. There are 11 residues in the CDR3. CDR1 is DFQATT and CDR2 is SNEGSKA in the germline V gene (reference sequence). CDR3 residues: CSARDYTEAFF. DNA of the CDR3: TGCAGTGCAAGAGACTACACTGAAGCTTTCTTT.

V and J are TRBV15 and TRBJ1-4; the match to TRBD1 covers 11 bases. CDR1 is LNHNV, CDR2 YYDKDF, per germline (reference sequence). Unmatched junction bases numbered 3, after V lost 4 bases and J lost 8 bases. The CDR3 totals 14 residues. The CDR3 DNA reads TGTGCCACCAGCACCGGGACAGGGGGAGAAAAACTGTTTTTT. Its protein is CATSTGTGGEKLFF.

This clone has only a few counts. The chain is built from TRBV11-3 and TRBJ2-5; D call uncertain. Germline V gene sequence: CDR1 SGHNT, CDR2 YENEEA. CDR3 size: 15 residues. The germline V and J ends were trimmed by 1 base and 5 bases, with 14 bases remaining between them. The CDR3 region is CASSLVQAAWETQYF. The CDR3 DNA is TGTGCCAGCAGCTTAGTTCAGGCCGCGTGGGAGACCCAGTACTTC.

The V gene is TRBV5-6, the J gene TRBJ1-2; 8 nucleotides align to TRBD1. Germline CDR1 is SGHDT and CDR2 is YYEEEE. V was clipped by 0 bases and J by 5 bases; unmatched bases: 6. The CDR3 is 15 amino acids. CDR3 loop: CASSLGTGQGYGYTF. CDR3 nucleotide sequence: TGTGCCAGCAGCTTGGGTACTGGACAGGGTTATGGCTACACCTTC. The complete variable domain, with remaining parts taken from reference TRBV5-6 and TRBJ1-2, reads DAGVTQSPTHLIKTRGQQVTLRCSPKSGHDTVSWYQQALGQGPQFIFQYYEEEERQRGNFPDRFSGHQFPNYSSELNVNALLLGDSALYLCASSLGTGQGYGYTFGSGTRLTVV.

In this sample, this clone turned up a few times. The chain employs TRBV13 and TRBJ1-1; tentative D call: TRBD1 (6 bases). Trimming shortened V by 6 bases and J by 1 base, and 12 bases separated the two germline ends. The CDR3 covers 14 residues. The germline V gene has CDR1 PRHDT and CDR2 FYEKMQ (reference sequence). CDR3 coding DNA: TGTGCCAGCAGTAGGGTAGGGGGGAACACTGAAGCTTTCTTT. It translates to CASSRVGGNTEAFF. The full variable domain, rest sourced from reference TRBV13 and TRBJ1-1, is AAGVIQSPRHLIKEKRETATLKCYPIPRHDTVYWYQQGPGQDPQFLISFYEKMQSDKGSIPDRFSAQQFSDYHSELNMSSLELGDSALYFCASSRVGGNTEAFFGQGTRLTVV.

The gene calls are TRBV7-9 and TRBJ1-5; the D gene is possibly TRBD1 (6 bases). Trimming removed 5 bases at V and 2 bases at J, with 13 bases between. Germline CDR1 reads SEHNR; CDR2 reads FQNEAQ (reference sequence). The CDR3 runs to 15 residues. CDR3 residues: CASSPGGGGNQPQHF. The CDR3 DNA sequence: TGTGCCAGCAGCCCAGGCGGGGGCGGCAATCAGCCCCAGCATTTT.

This clone was detected once. J is TRBJ2-7 and V is TRBV2, with TRBD2 identical over 9 bases. V was clipped by 6 bases and J by 4 bases; unmatched bases: 13. The CDR3 extends over 16 amino acids. Germline V gene lookup returns CDR1 SNHLY and CDR2 FYNNEI. The CDR3 bases are TGTGCCAGCAGAACTGATCTAGCGGGGTCGCTGTACGAGCAGTACTTC. Amino acid sequence: CASRTDLAGSLYEQYF.

V is TRBV12-5 and J is TRBJ1-1; 10 bases map to TRBD1. CDR1 and CDR2 from the germline V gene are LGHNT and FRNRAP. J gave up 8 bases and V 1 base, and 13 bases lay outside the gene matches. This CDR3 has 17 residues. The CDR3 nucleotides read TGTGCTAGTGGTTTGGCCCATTCCGGGACAGGGGCGTTGGAAGCTTTCTTT. This gives the protein CASGLAHSGTGALEAFF. The whole variable domain, remainder taken from reference TRBV12-5 and TRBJ1-1, is DARVTQTPRHKVTEMGQEVTMRCQPILGHNTVFWYRQTMMQGLELLAYFRNRAPLDDSGMPKDRFSAEMPDATLATLKIQPSEPRDSAVYFCASGLAHSGTGALEAFFGQGTRLTVV.

This clone is categorized as large. V gene TRBV30 combines with J gene TRBJ1-2; D remains unclear. The length of the CDR3 is 13 residues. With 5 bases removed from V and 4 bases from J, the gap between germline ends came to 14 bases. Germline assignment: CDR1 GTSNPN and CDR2 SVGIG (reference sequence). In DNA form, the CDR3 reads TGTGCCTGGTCGGCCCAAACGGGCTATGGCTACACCTTC. It is translated as CAWSAQTGYGYTF.

The genes are TRBV5-5 and TRBJ1-4; 10 bases map to TRBD1. Germline CDR1 SGHKS, CDR2 YYEKEE (reference sequence). Unmatched junction bases numbered 10, after V lost 4 bases and J lost 7 bases. CDR3 length equals 16 residues. The CDR3 DNA follows: TGTGCCAGCAGCCCCACGGGGACAGGGGTGGGTGAAAAACTGTTTTTT. It yields the protein CASSPTGTGVGEKLFF.

V gene TRBV10-2 combines with J gene TRBJ2-1; 8 nucleotides match TRBD2. CDR1 is WSHSY, CDR2 SAAADI, per germline. The CDR3 length is 16 residues. Losses at the gene ends were 4 bases for V and 7 bases for J; bases not matched to a gene: 12. The CDR3 DNA follows: TGCGCCAGCAGTGTCCGGACTAGCAATCTGGGGAATGAGCAGTTCTTC. Translation gives CASSVRTSNLGNEQFF.

The rearrangement links TRBV7-8 to TRBJ2-5, with 15 bases lining up with TRBD2. The CDR3 spans 17 residues. V lost 5 bases to trimming and J lost 0 bases; unmatched junction nucleotides: 4. From germline, CDR1 is SGHVS and CDR2 FQNEAQ. The DNA of the CDR3 is TGTGCCAGCAGCAGGGGGACTAGCGGGGGGTACCAAGAGACCCAGTACTTC. The encoded protein is CASSRGTSGGYQETQYF.

The chain carries TRBV15 and TRBJ1-2; no clear D gene. Germline V lookup: CDR1 LNHNV, CDR2 YYDKDF (reference sequence). The CDR3 consists of 15 residues. V was pared by 3 bases and J by 2 bases, with 13 bases between. In DNA form, the CDR3 reads TGTGCCACCAGCAGTCCCGTAATTCCCAACTATGGCTACACCTTC. Protein sequence: CATSSPVIPNYGYTF.

This clone is labeled as large. This chain links TRBV13 with TRBJ2-7; 8 bases line up with TRBD2. Unmatched junction bases numbered 5, after V lost 4 bases and J lost 3 bases. Germline CDR1 is PRHDT and CDR2 is FYEKMQ (reference sequence). This CDR3 spans 14 amino acids. The CDR3 DNA is TGTGCCAGCAGCTCGGGGGGGAGGCTCTACGAGCAGTACTTC. It encodes CASSSGGRLYEQYF.

The J gene is TRBJ2-7, the V gene TRBV7-8, with 8 bases that match TRBD1. CDR1 SGHVS and CDR2 FQNEAQ come from the germline V gene. V trimming: 0 bases; J trimming: 4 bases; junction bases outside the gene matches: 5. The CDR3 is made up of 15 amino acids. CDR3 amino acids: CASSLARQGAYEQYF. CDR3 in DNA: TGTGCCAGCAGCTTAGCGCGGCAGGGGGCATACGAGCAGTACTTC.